Sequencing of this T cell receptor (beta chain) was carried out in a study of regulatory T cells in long-lasting Graves disease. Germline V gene sequence: CDR1 ENHRY, CDR2 SYGVKD. The V end was cut by 3 bases, the J end by 1 base, with 9 bases between. CDR3 length equals 14 residues. The table lists this clonotype with many counts. Documented time point: persistent/refractory GD, antithyroid drugs over 5 years with positive TRAb. Scientists built the TCR library using RNA that was extracted from PBMCs. Construction of TCR beta libraries relied on iRepertoire HTBI primers and on Arm-PCR targeting CDR3 regions. TCRdb processed the multiplex PCR reads anew with MiXCR; each CDR3 protein has one entry. The table includes roughly 300,000 distinct CDR3 sequences, around 23% detected once.

V usage is TRBV10-3 and J usage is TRBJ2-5; D unresolved. The sequencing used peripheral blood mononuclear cells (PBMCs), collected when the disease was refractory, from a patient treated with antithyroid drugs. This TCR was sampled from a female donor with Graves disease. CDR3 residues: CAISEDGLQETQYF. The CDR3, as DNA: TGTGCCATCAGTGAAGACGGTCTCCAAGAGACCCAGTACTTC.